This TCR beta chain stems from a study of T cell repertoires in cytomegalovirus infection. In the case of this clonotype: Antigen unknown.

In germline, CDR1 is MNHEY, CDR2 SVGAGI. This CDR3 is built from 17 residues. V dropped 2 bases and J dropped 2 bases, with 18 bases sitting between them. TCRdb independently ran MiXCR on the reads; one entry per CDR3 protein. Here the sample spans about 900,000 distinct CDR3 sequences, roughly a third being singletons. The rearrangement joins TRBV6-5 to TRBJ1-1, with no clear D. The receptor comes from a human donor in good health (CMV status not recorded). Some clones in this sample may be carry-over from other donors' samples. The sequencing used cultured CD8+ T cells from PBMCs, collected from culture after CMV antigen stimulation. Here the CDR3 reads CASSYLNLGLINTEAFF. The CDR3 DNA reads TGTGCCAGCAGTTACCTTAACTTAGGACTGATCAACACTGAAGCTTTCTTT.